One and the same sample provided the 17 T cell receptor beta chains below, sequenced in a study of beta chain features in type 1 diabetes. Reverse transcription of all isolated RNA meant that expressed TCRB transcripts were sequenced. Sequencing was performed with immunoSEQ multiplex PCR; in TCRdb, only in-frame clones are kept and a portion is missing. Of hundreds of thousands of clones listed, less than 9.5% were seen once; the top ten hold 0.44%. Sample: central memory CD4+ T cells from blood. The origin of the receptors is a woman under 30 in good health.

J is TRBJ1-2 and V is TRBV25-1; D is undetermined. From germline, CDR1 is MGHDK and CDR2 SYGVNS. The CDR3 contains 18 residues. Trimming shortened V by 11 bases and J by 4 bases, and 32 bases separated the two germline ends. The CDR3: CAESPAGIAIPFLYGYTF. Here the CDR3 DNA reads TGTGCCGAATCCCCTGCCGGAATCGCCATTCCCTTCCTCTATGGCTACACCTTC.

This clone was seen ten or more times. The gene calls are TRBV11-1 and TRBJ2-3; D uncertain. V gave up 0 bases and J gave up 4 bases, with 5 bases separating them. Germline V CDR1 and CDR2: SGHAT, FQDESV (reference sequence). This CDR3 is 13 amino acids long. This CDR3 reads CASSLAGADTQYF. CDR3 nucleotides: TGTGCCAGCAGCTTAGCTGGGGCAGATACGCAGTATTTT.

The chain employs TRBV5-6 and TRBJ1-2; D call uncertain. CDR1 is SGHDT and CDR2 is YYEEEE in the germline V gene. The CDR3 is 17 residues long. V lost 1 base and J 2 bases, leaving 18 bases between the germline ends. This CDR3 is CASSLWFEVAKNYGYTF. The DNA for the CDR3 is TGTGCCAGCAGCTTGTGGTTTGAGGTTGCCAAAAACTATGGCTACACCTTC.

There are a few counts of this clone. J is TRBJ2-2 and V is TRBV7-3; D is ambiguous. Trimming took 1 base from V and 1 from J, leaving 7 bases between them. CDR3 length equals 15 residues. Germline CDR1 SGHTA, CDR2 FQGTGA. CDR3 nucleotides: TGTGCCAGCAGCTTAATGTCCCGGAACACCGGGGAGCTGTTTTTT. Translating it yields CASSLMSRNTGELFF.

The CDR3 is CASSVEGTGGRETQYF. CDR3 coding DNA: TGTGCCAGCAGCGTAGAGGGGACAGGGGGCCGGGAGACCCAGTACTTC. V gene TRBV9 combines with J gene TRBJ2-5, with 12 bases fitting TRBD1. CDR3 length equals 16 residues. The germline V gene has CDR1 SGDLS and CDR2 YYNGEE. V was pared by 0 bases and J by 5 bases, with 5 bases of the junction left unmatched.

The chain has TRBV6-5 and TRBJ2-7; no clear D. Between the trimmed V and J ends, which lost 0 bases and 3 bases, there was a span of 6 bases. Germline V gene data show CDR1 as MNHEY and CDR2 as SVGAGI. This CDR3 has 13 residues. The CDR3 DNA sequence: TGTGCCAGCAGTTACTCGTTCTACTACGAGCAGTACTTC. This encodes CASSYSFYYEQYF.

Many counts were recorded for this clone. The chain couples TRBV6-6 to TRBJ1-2; D is undetermined. The V end was cut by 2 bases, the J end by 6 bases, with 1 base between. Germline V gene data show CDR1 as MNHNY and CDR2 as SVGAGI (reference sequence). The CDR3 spans 10 residues. The chain's CDR3 is CASSYDGYTF. CDR3 coding DNA: TGTGCCAGCAGTTACGATGGCTACACCTTC.

The chain carries TRBV10-3 and TRBJ2-1; TRBD2 aligns across 15 bases. The J segment lost 2 bases and the V segment lost 10 bases, leaving 6 bases of the junction unmatched. The CDR3 extends over 16 amino acids. Per the germline V gene, CDR1 is ENHRY and CDR2 is SYGVKD. The DNA for the CDR3 is TGTGCCACCGGGACTAGCGGGAGGATAACCTACAATGAGCAGTTCTTC. Translation gives CATGTSGRITYNEQFF.

This clone was seen repeatedly, ten times or more. The chain links TRBV15 to TRBJ1-4; no clear D. V was cut by 1 base and J by 2 bases, with 8 bases left in between. The V gene's germline CDR1 is LNHNV and CDR2 YYDKDF (reference sequence). This CDR3 spans 15 amino acids. CDR3 nucleotide sequence: TGTGCCACCAGCAGAGTCTTAGGGACTAATGAAAAACTGTTTTTT. As protein: CATSRVLGTNEKLFF. Filled out from reference TRBV15 and TRBJ1-4, the complete variable domain reads DAMVIQNPRYQVTQFGKPVTLSCSQTLNHNVMYWYQQKSSQAPKLLFHYYDKDFNNEADTPDNFQSRRPNTSFCFLDIRSPGLGDTAMYLCATSRVLGTNEKLFFGSGTQLSVL.

This clone was seen a few times. V and J are TRBV5-4 and TRBJ2-1; D gene unclear. This CDR3 has 11 residues. Germline lookup yields CDR1 SGHNT and CDR2 YYREEE (reference sequence). Trimming pared 1 base from V and 6 bases from J, leaving 2 bases between. The CDR3 region is CASSLSNEQFF. Written as DNA, the CDR3 is TGTGCCAGCAGCTTGTCCAATGAGCAGTTCTTC.

This clone was seen ten or more times. The V gene is TRBV10-3, the J gene TRBJ2-1; 10 bases are a match to TRBD2. Trimming took 2 bases from V and 2 from J; bases not matched to a gene: 9. Germline V lookup: CDR1 ENHRY, CDR2 SYGVKD. This CDR3 spans 18 amino acids. This chain's CDR3 is CAISEDAFTSGAYNEQFF. As DNA, the CDR3 is TGTGCCATCAGTGAGGATGCCTTCACTAGCGGGGCCTACAATGAGCAGTTCTTC.

The rearrangement uses TRBV18 and TRBJ2-5; D perhaps matches TRBD2 (6 bases). Trimming took 5 bases from V and 7 from J, leaving 17 bases between them. Germline V lookup: CDR1 KGHSH, CDR2 LQKENI. CDR3 length equals 14 residues. The CDR3 DNA is TGTGCCAGCTCAACTAGCTCGGGCACAGGGACCCAGTACTTC. Translating gives CASSTSSGTGTQYF.

Only a few counts were recorded for this clone. The chain is built from TRBV5-1 and TRBJ2-3; 14 nucleotides line up with TRBD2. This CDR3 region has 17 residues. After removal of 0 bases from V and 4 bases from J, the junction contained 4 bases not matched to a gene. The germline CDR1 and CDR2 sequences are SGHRS and YFSETQ. The CDR3 nucleotides are TGCGCCAGCAGCTTGGGACTAGCGGGAGGGCCCGCAGATACGCAGTATTTT. This translates into CASSLGLAGGPADTQYF.

This clone appeared once. This rearrangement joins TRBV6-5 to TRBJ1-5; a weak D match, TRBD1 (6 bases). CDR1 is MNHEY and CDR2 is SVGAGI in the germline V gene. The CDR3 has 16 residues. V was clipped by 3 bases and J by 5 bases, with 17 bases between them. CDR3 loop: CASSYSAQGGHQPQHF. In nucleotides, the CDR3 is TGTGCCAGCAGTTATTCCGCACAGGGTGGACATCAGCCCCAGCATTTT.

The chain couples TRBV12-2 to TRBJ2-3; no check of the table's D call, TRBD2, against the DNA was made. TRBV12-2 is recorded as a pseudogene. The CDR3 extends over 15 amino acids. CDR3 in amino acids: CASRLVAGVFDTQYF. The CDR3 DNA reads TGTGCAAGTCGCTTAGTGGCGGGAGTGTTCGATACGCAGTATTTT.

The V and J genes are TRBV4-1 and TRBJ2-6; no clear D. Trimming removed 4 bases from V and 2 bases from J, with 18 bases in between. CDR3 length equals 18 residues. Germline lookup yields CDR1 MGHRA and CDR2 YSYEKL. The CDR3: CASSPDALAHTGANVLTF. The CDR3 DNA reads as TGCGCCAGCAGCCCGGACGCACTCGCACACACTGGGGCCAACGTCCTGACTTTC.

This rearrangement joins TRBV4-3 to TRBJ2-7; 12 bases are shared with TRBD2. The junction had 7 bases not matched to a gene; V was cut back by 0 bases and J by 4 bases. The CDR3 is 17 residues long. The germline V gene has CDR1 LGHNA and CDR2 YSLEER. The CDR3 nucleotides read TGCGCCAGCAGCCAAGAATGGACTAGCGGGATTCGTTACGAGCAGTACTTC. Translated: CASSQEWTSGIRYEQYF.